Each of the 17 T cell receptor beta chains below was sequenced from the same sample in a study of T cell changes during pregnancy in multiple sclerosis (dated by TCRdb to about 2019). Libraries were made using the immunoSEQ multiplex PCR assay. Imported from immuneACCESS, the table was reduced by TCRdb to in-frame sequences with V and J called. These copies leave out some clones; in studies compared against another copy, an unresolved V gene accounts for under half, and the cause of the remainder is not known. The sample data list more than 20,000 clones, and roughly nine tenths of these were observed just once. In total, the top ten clones hold roughly 9% of the sample. This specimen consisted of CD8+ T cells from peripheral blood mononuclear cells, obtained in the third trimester of pregnancy. These receptors all come from a female donor in good health, enrolled as a control in a pregnancy study.

This clone was counted once. The rearrangement links TRBV28 to TRBJ2-7, with D maybe TRBD2 (5 bases). This CDR3 is built from 13 residues. Trimming took 3 bases from V and 5 from J, leaving 11 bases between them. CDR1 and CDR2 from the germline V gene are MDHEN and SYDVKM. As DNA, the CDR3 is TGTGCCAGCAGTTTCCGAGGGCCCCACGAGCAGTACTTC. Protein sequence: CASSFRGPHEQYF.

This chain connects TRBV29-1 to TRBJ2-7; D may be TRBD1 (6 bases). Trimming stripped 0 bases from V and 5 bases from J, with 11 bases between. The CDR3 is made up of 13 amino acids. The germline V gene encodes CDR1 SQVTM and CDR2 ANQGSEA. For the CDR3, the DNA is TGCAGCGTTGAAGATCTTTACAGGGACGAGCAGTACTTC. Protein: CSVEDLYRDEQYF.

The rearrangement joins TRBV6-1 to TRBJ2-5; 9 bases are a match to TRBD2. This CDR3 has 14 residues. V lost 8 bases, J lost 4 bases, and 8 bases stayed unmatched. Germline CDR1 MNHNS, CDR2 SASEGT. The chain's CDR3 is CASQGRGGPETQYF. CDR3 coding DNA: TGTGCCAGCCAGGGGCGGGGGGGCCCAGAGACCCAGTACTTC.

This clone was recorded only once. The chain is built from TRBV5-1 and TRBJ2-7, with 8 bases matching TRBD1. Germline V gives CDR1 SGHRS, CDR2 YFSETQ. V gave up 4 bases and J gave up 4 bases; unmatched junction bases: 7. The CDR3 runs to 14 residues. The CDR3 sequence is CASSEDRALYEQYF. The CDR3 DNA sequence: TGCGCCAGCAGCGAGGACAGGGCACTATACGAGCAGTACTTC.

CDR3 sequence (DNA): TGTGCCAGCAGGTACACAGGGGATACTGAAGCTTTCTTT. It specifies CASRYTGDTEAFF. The rearrangement uses TRBV14 and TRBJ1-1; 7 nucleotides line up with TRBD1. V lost 6 bases, J lost 5 bases, and 6 bases stayed unmatched. Germline assignment: CDR1 SGHDN and CDR2 FVKESK. CDR3 size: 13 residues.

The chain joins TRBV10-3 to TRBJ2-1, with no clear D. The CDR3 contains 11 residues. The V gene lost 9 bases and the J gene lost 7 bases, with 10 bases spanning the gap. Germline V gene sequence: CDR1 ENHRY, CDR2 SYGVKD. The DNA of the CDR3 is TGTGCCATAGAGGTAGGAAATGAGCAGTTCTTC. This gives the protein CAIEVGNEQFF.

The rearrangement uses TRBV5-6 and TRBJ2-1; 11 nucleotides line up with TRBD2. The length of the CDR3 is 15 residues. Per germline, CDR1 SGHDT and CDR2 YYEEEE. J gave up 9 bases and V 0 bases, and 5 bases lay outside the gene matches. CDR3 DNA sequence: TGTGCCAGCAGCTTGGGGCCACTAGCGGGGGTTGAGCAGTTCTTC. Its protein is CASSLGPLAGVEQFF.

The chain uses TRBV27 and TRBJ2-1; 7 positions match TRBD2. This CDR3 is 14 amino acids long. V shed 6 bases, J shed 5 bases, and the junction held 7 bases outside the gene matches. The germline V gene encodes CDR1 MNHEY and CDR2 SMNVEV (reference sequence). CDR3 sequence (DNA): TGTGCCAGCAGCCGGGCGGGAGCTAACAATGAGCAGTTCTTC. Protein sequence: CASSRAGANNEQFF.

V usage is TRBV5-6 and J usage is TRBJ2-7; TRBD1 is a possible D gene (5 bases). The V gene's germline CDR1 is SGHDT and CDR2 YYEEEE. This CDR3 contains 12 residues. The V end lost 4 bases, the J end lost 2 bases, and 7 bases lay between the germline ends. The CDR3, as DNA: TGTGCCAGCAGCATGGGGCCCTACGAGCAGTACTTC. It encodes CASSMGPYEQYF.

V usage is TRBV19 and J usage is TRBJ1-2; tentative D call: TRBD1 (5 bases). Germline CDR1 LNHDA, CDR2 SQIVND (reference sequence). The CDR3 length is 13 residues. Deletions cut 9 bases from V and 2 bases from J, with 13 bases between. CDR3 bases: TGTGCCAGCAGGACACATCAAAACTATGGCTACACCTTC. Translated: CASRTHQNYGYTF.

The chain has TRBV7-6 and TRBJ2-3, with D tentatively TRBD2 (6 bases). CDR3 length equals 17 residues. Trimming took off 1 base at V and 2 bases at J, with 16 bases between the two ends. Germline CDR1 reads SGHVS; CDR2 reads FNYEAQ. This CDR3 is CASSLDGGGALTDTQYF. In DNA form, the CDR3 reads TGTGCCAGCAGCTTAGACGGCGGAGGGGCGCTCACAGATACGCAGTATTTT.

V is TRBV27 and J is TRBJ1-5; perhaps TRBD1 as D (6 bases). CDR1 is MNHEY and CDR2 is SMNVEV in the germline V gene (reference sequence). This CDR3 contains 16 residues. With 4 bases removed from V and 2 bases from J, the gap between germline ends came to 15 bases. CDR3 nucleotides: TGTGCCAGCAGTTCGGCGGGGGCGCAGGGCAATCAGCCCCAGCATTTT. It codes for CASSSAGAQGNQPQHF.

This clone was seen only once. The chain employs TRBV28 and TRBJ1-1; tentative D call: TRBD1 (6 bases). V lost 5 bases and J lost 4, with 14 bases in between. Germline assignment: CDR1 MDHEN and CDR2 SYDVKM. This CDR3 is built from 14 residues. The CDR3 bases are TGTGCCAGCAGTCTTGGACAGAGGAGCACTGAAGCTTTCTTT. Its translation is CASSLGQRSTEAFF. Complete variable domain (other parts from reference TRBV28 and TRBJ1-1): DVKVTQSSRYLVKRTGEKVFLECVQDMDHENMFWYRQDPGLGLRLIYFSYDVKMKEKGDIPEGYSVSREKKERFSLILESASTNQTSMYLCASSLGQRSTEAFFGQGTRLTVV.

This clone was seen a few times. The V and J genes are TRBV6-5 and TRBJ2-7, with 11 bases fitting TRBD1. V lost 6 bases to trimming and J lost 5 bases; unmatched junction nucleotides: 9. The CDR3 loop spans 15 amino acids. Germline V gene lookup returns CDR1 MNHEY and CDR2 SVGAGI. The CDR3 loop reads CASSPSWDRGDEQYF. The CDR3 DNA follows: TGTGCCAGCAGCCCCTCTTGGGACAGGGGGGACGAGCAGTACTTC.

The V gene is TRBV4-2, the J gene TRBJ2-7, with 7 positions matching TRBD2. The CDR3 has 14 amino acids. Germline V gene lookup returns CDR1 LGHNA and CDR2 YNFKEQ. V shed 0 bases and J 4 bases; nucleotides not matched to a gene: 3. CDR3 in amino acids: CASSQERGSYEQYF. CDR3 DNA sequence: TGTGCCAGCAGCCAAGAGCGGGGGTCTTACGAGCAGTACTTC.

This sequence joins TRBV6-1 and TRBJ2-3, with D unclear. The CDR3 runs 12 residues. Germline V lookup: CDR1 MNHNS, CDR2 SASEGT. V lost 8 bases, J lost 2 bases, and 8 bases lay in between. CDR3 sequence reads: CASGEATDTQYF. The CDR3 DNA reads TGTGCCAGCGGAGAGGCCACAGATACGCAGTATTTT.

The V and J genes are TRBV19 and TRBJ2-3; 8 bases agree with TRBD1. Trimming at V came to 5 bases and at J to 3 bases, leaving 4 bases not matched to a gene. Germline V gene lookup returns CDR1 LNHDA and CDR2 SQIVND (reference sequence). The CDR3 sequence is 14 residues long. The CDR3 reads CASSFRQGTDTQYF. In nucleotides, the CDR3 is TGTGCCAGTAGTTTCCGACAGGGGACAGATACGCAGTATTTT.